Only one count was recorded for the clone carrying this TCR beta chain. Germline CDR1 reads SEHNR; CDR2 reads FQNEAQ (reference sequence). The length of the CDR3 is 12 residues. The V segment lost 11 bases and the J segment 8 bases; nucleotides outside the gene matches: 9. The data originate from a study of blood T cell repertoires in COVID-19. Measured with immunoSEQ multiplex PCR; TCRdb has only the in-frame clones, and not every one. Found here are roughly 500,000 clones, 88% of them singletons; the top ten hold less than 2%. The chain links TRBV7-9 to TRBJ1-2; TRBD1 agrees at 9 bases. The specimen was PBMCs or T cells enriched from blood (not recorded which). The sequence derives from a woman between 40 and 50 years old who had recovered from COVID-19. CDR3: CAAKGTGRGYTF. The CDR3 DNA follows: TGTGCCGCCAAGGGGACAGGGAGGGGCTACACCTTC.